This T cell receptor (beta chain) is from a study of persistence of HIV-infected CD4 T cells (dated by TCRdb to 2020 to 2022). The study in broad terms: The study isolated CMV- and HIV-1 Gag-responding CD4+ T cells from ART-treated individuals to examine antigen-driven clonal expansion of HIV-1-infected cells. Suppressive ART had been received by participants for a median of 8 years. Peripheral blood samples of up to roughly 200 mL were collected at multiple time points, except for a couple of participants, who underwent leukapheresis at a single time point. The clonality of all cells in each sorted population was assessed by TCRbeta sequencing, whereas the clonality of infected cells was assessed by proviral sequencing. In the cross-participant TCR cluster analysis, roughly 8 participants were included for CMV and roughly 7 participants were included for Gag. The paper as a whole reports these results and caveats: Significantly lower TCRbeta richness was observed in CMV- and Gag-responding cells than in anti-CD3/anti-CD28-responding cells, and higher oligoclonality was observed in CMV-responding cells than in CD3/CD28-stimulated and Gag-responding cells. Bulk TCR analyses could not be limited to the rare CMV-responding cells that actually contained HIV-1 proviruses. Only a small number of individuals took part in the study, and the range of antigens tested was limited. TCR oligoclonality correlated with proviral oligoclonality within the same sorted populations. Enrichment of degenerate expanded CDR3beta sequences was found in antigen-responding cells, suggesting convergent selection of CD4+ responses to CMV and Gag.

Comments on this clone: Its antigen is still unknown. Qualities for individual bases were not recorded, and no much larger clone is one base off.

Per the publication, the treatment or condition label means: suppressive antiretroviral therapy. Cells were stimulated with lysates of CMV-infected fibroblasts at roughly 10 ug/mL. Memory CD4+ T cells that did not respond, being CD40L-negative, CD69-negative and CD45RO-high, were sorted as memory populations depleted of antigen-responding cells. Participants were HIV-1-infected adults who started suppressive ART during chronic infection. For at least 4 years, the participants' plasma HIV-1 RNA had been undetectable, below 50 copies/mL. To be included, participants needed a CD4+ T cell count above 400 cells/uL and a positive CMV serology. Before stimulation, PBMCs were isolated using density centrifugation and then depleted of CD8+ T cells. Stimulation of CD8-depleted PBMCs was carried out for about 20 hours with anti-CD28/CD49d costimulation, CD40-blocking antibody and enfuvirtide, to prevent new infections. Sorting was done on either a Beckman Coulter MoFlo Legacy or an XDP sorter, and propidium iodide was used to exclude dead cells. Genomic DNA was extracted using the QIAamp DNA Mini Kit for samples with more than one million cells and using the Quick-DNA Microprep Kit for all other samples.

The immunoSEQ hsTCRB assay version 4, run in survey mode, was used to sequence TCRbeta repertoires from genomic DNA. Genomic DNA was diluted to approximately 10 ng/uL, and up to roughly 1 ug per sample was used for TCRbeta sequencing. Concerning the study's data processing: Analysis of the TCRbeta data was done in ImmunoSeq Analyzer 3.0, and diversity was computed on productive nucleotide rearrangements. The improved Chao index was used to estimate lower-bound TCR diversity, and the Gini coefficient was used to estimate clonality using the Immunarch R package. When different nucleotide rearrangements encoded the same CDR3beta amino acid sequence, each rearrangement was treated as a distinct clonotype. Differential abundance analysis identified TCRbeta sequences significantly enriched in antigen-responding cells relative to anti-CD3/anti-CD28-activated cells. TCRs were clustered by predicted peptide-MHC specificity with GLIPH2, both within individual participants and across merged participant data sets. TCRdb provides this immuneACCESS table in a form limited to in-frame rearrangements. Some clones are lacking; in checked studies, under half of them reflect an unresolved V gene, and why the rest are absent is not known. V, J and clone size are taken as reported in that table, and D and trimming were inferred from the DNA itself. The sample yields more than 30,000 clones; roughly 80% were counted once. Jointly, the top ten make up approximately 1.5% of the sample.

There are 15 amino acids in the CDR3, from cysteine to phenylalanine inclusive. CDR3 DNA is the only sequence kept; it has 45 bases, read in frame from the first base. The germline V gene sets CDR1 to SGHTA and CDR2 to FQGNSA. V lost 5 bases and J lost 0 bases; the stretch between them is 10 bases long. This specimen was CD4+ T cells sorted from PBMCs after roughly 17-hour stimulation, taken from a patient who received antiretroviral therapy. This specimen's cell subset or site label, per the study, means: CD40L-CD69- CD45RO-high memory CD4 T cells not responding to CMV lysate. The chain uses TRBV7-2 and TRBJ2-2, with no confident D gene call. This receptor was taken from an adult man with HIV who was CMV-seropositive. The sequenced DNA: TGTGCCAGCAGCCCCTACACCGCGAACACCGGGGAGCTGTTTTTT. Its translation is CASSPYTANTGELFF.